These 32 T cell receptor beta chains were sequenced from one sample in a study of CD8+ T cells in alopecia areata. Following extraction, RNA underwent reverse transcription to cDNA, which served as the sequencing template. The table came from immunoSEQ multiplex PCR; TCRdb's copy has only in-frame clones and leaves some out. The sample includes some 170,000 clones, 59% of them seen just once. Sample: CD4+ T cells sorted from blood, taken at week 0. Source of these receptors: a human donor with alopecia areata.

V and J are TRBV7-9 and TRBJ2-1; maybe TRBD1 (5 bases). Germline V gene data show CDR1 as SEHNR and CDR2 as FQNEAQ (reference sequence). V was cut by 6 bases and J by 5 bases, with 14 bases left in between. The CDR3 extends over 14 amino acids. The CDR3 protein is CASRVRQGNNEQFF. The DNA of the CDR3 is TGTGCCAGCAGAGTGCGGCAGGGAAACAATGAGCAGTTCTTC.

This rearrangement joins TRBV6-1 to TRBJ2-1; D is uncertain. The CDR3 is 12 residues long. Germline CDR1 and CDR2: MNHNS and SASEGT. V was pared by 4 bases and J by 3 bases, with 4 bases between. The CDR3 sequence: CASSVYYNEQFF. The CDR3 DNA sequence: TGTGCCAGCAGTGTTTACTACAATGAGCAGTTCTTC.

This chain links TRBV27 with TRBJ2-7; the D gene is possibly TRBD2 (6 bases). Trimming took off 9 bases at V and 3 bases at J, with 9 bases between the two ends. CDR1 is MNHEY and CDR2 is SMNVEV in the germline V gene (reference sequence). This CDR3 is built from 11 residues. This CDR3 is CASHGGYEQYF. The CDR3 DNA reads TGTGCCAGTCACGGGGGCTACGAGCAGTACTTC.

There are a few counts of this clone. The chain carries TRBV29-1 and TRBJ2-6, with D maybe TRBD1 (5 bases). Germline values: CDR1 SQVTM, CDR2 ANQGSEA. Trimming removed 3 bases from V and 0 bases from J, with 6 bases in between. This CDR3 is built from 14 residues. This CDR3 is CSVDDSSGANVLTF. As DNA, the CDR3 is TGCAGCGTTGACGACAGCTCTGGGGCCAACGTCCTGACTTTC.

This chain connects TRBV6-6 to TRBJ1-5; D gene uncertain. The V gene's germline CDR1 is MNHNY and CDR2 SVGAGI (reference sequence). The CDR3 is made up of 12 amino acids. Trimming removed 5 bases from V and 4 bases from J, with 6 bases in between. The CDR3, as DNA: TGTGCCAGCAGTACAGCGAATCAGCCCCAGCATTTT. Amino acids: CASSTANQPQHF.

This clone has just one count. CDR3 residues: CASSPDSPDYTF. DNA of the CDR3: TGTGCCAGCAGCCCGGACAGTCCCGATTACACCTTC. V usage is TRBV11-2 and J usage is TRBJ1-2, with D perhaps TRBD1 (6 bases). The CDR3 sequence is 12 residues long. Per germline, CDR1 SGHAT and CDR2 FQNNGV. V was pared by 5 bases and J by 11 bases, with 15 bases between.

The chain couples TRBV29-1 to TRBJ2-3; D is unresolved. Trimming removed 4 bases from V and 2 bases from J, with 10 bases in between. This CDR3 contains 13 residues. Germline V lookup: CDR1 SQVTM, CDR2 ANQGSEA. The CDR3 nucleotides read TGCAGCGTTGCCCCCCTACACACAGATACGCAGTATTTT. It translates to CSVAPLHTDTQYF.

Only a few counts were recorded for this clone. Here the CDR3 DNA reads TGCAGTGCTAGCCCAGCCAGCGGCTACACCTTC. This encodes CSASPASGYTF. The chain couples TRBV20-1 to TRBJ1-2, with D hard to call. This CDR3 region has 11 residues. Germline V gives CDR1 DFQATT, CDR2 SNEGSKA (reference sequence). Trimming took 3 bases from V and 8 from J, leaving 10 bases between them.

The CDR3 spells CSVRGLGGELFF. The DNA for the CDR3 is TGCAGCGTCCGGGGGCTGGGCGGGGAGCTGTTTTTT. The J gene is TRBJ2-2, the V gene TRBV29-1; either TRBD1 or TRBD2 may fit D (6 bases each). CDR3 length: 12 residues. The V end lost 6 bases, the J end lost 7 bases, and 12 bases lay between the germline ends. CDR1 and CDR2 (germline): SQVTM, ANQGSEA.

This clone was found many times. This chain links TRBV5-1 with TRBJ2-7; D is ambiguous. V was clipped by 4 bases and J by 0 bases, with 14 bases between them. Germline-derived CDR1 and CDR2 are SGHRS and YFSETQ. The CDR3 length is 15 residues. CDR3 residues: CASSQSPHYSYEQYF. The CDR3 DNA is TGCGCCAGCAGCCAGAGCCCACATTACTCCTACGAGCAGTACTTC.

The chain has TRBV9 and TRBJ1-6, with 7 bases matching TRBD1. CDR1 is SGDLS, CDR2 YYNGEE, per germline. V lost 4 bases to trimming and J lost 6 bases; unmatched junction nucleotides: 7. The CDR3 covers 15 residues. The CDR3 DNA reads as TGTGCCAGCAGCCAGGGGGGGGCCGGTAATTCACCCCTCCACTTT. Protein: CASSQGGAGNSPLHF.

V usage is TRBV27 and J usage is TRBJ1-2, with 8 bases lining up with TRBD1. In germline, CDR1 is MNHEY, CDR2 SMNVEV (reference sequence). The length of the CDR3 is 15 residues. V lost 3 bases, J lost 4 bases, and 7 bases stayed unmatched. CDR3: CASSLQGAPGYGYTF. The DNA for the CDR3 is TGTGCCAGCAGTTTGCAGGGGGCGCCGGGCTATGGCTACACCTTC.

The chain is built from TRBV30 and TRBJ1-2; D not resolved. The CDR3 is made up of 13 amino acids. Germline CDR1 reads GTSNPN; CDR2 reads SVGIG (reference sequence). Trimming pared 0 bases from V and 4 bases from J, leaving 9 bases between. In DNA form, the CDR3 reads TGTGCCTGGAGTGTTGCCGGCGCCTATGGCTACACCTTC. Residues: CAWSVAGAYGYTF.

DNA for the CDR3: TGCAGCGGACAGGGGACATGGCAGCCCCAGCATTTT. This codes for CSGQGTWQPQHF. The rearrangement joins TRBV29-1 to TRBJ1-5, with 8 bases matching TRBD1. J was trimmed by 7 bases and V by 7 bases; bases with no gene match: 6. This CDR3 spans 12 amino acids. Germline V gene lookup returns CDR1 SQVTM and CDR2 ANQGSEA.

V usage is TRBV6-1 and J usage is TRBJ1-2; no clear D. The germline V gene encodes CDR1 MNHNS and CDR2 SASEGT. The V end was cut by 8 bases, the J end by 2 bases, with 12 bases between. This CDR3 region has 13 residues. The DNA of the CDR3 is TGTGCCAGCCGTCTAGACATCAACTATGGCTACACCTTC. This encodes CASRLDINYGYTF.

The gene calls are TRBV11-2 and TRBJ2-3; D is undetermined. Germline lookup yields CDR1 SGHAT and CDR2 FQNNGV. V was shortened by 5 bases and J by 0 bases, with 9 bases between the two germline ends. The CDR3 sequence is 14 residues long. CDR3 amino acids: CASSPQVSTDTQYF. CDR3 coding DNA: TGTGCCAGCAGCCCACAAGTGAGCACAGATACGCAGTATTTT.

This chain links TRBV29-1 with TRBJ2-6; 11 bases are shared with TRBD1. This CDR3 spans 16 amino acids. The V and J ends lost 4 bases and 2 bases, in that order; junction bases with no gene match: 4. Germline CDR1 and CDR2: SQVTM and ANQGSEA. In nucleotides, the CDR3 is TGCAGCGTTGGGAGGACAGGGGGCGCTGGGGCCAACGTCCTGACTTTC. It is translated as CSVGRTGGAGANVLTF.

The J gene is TRBJ1-1, the V gene TRBV29-1; tentative D call: TRBD1 (5 bases). Trimming took off 7 bases at V and 2 bases at J, with 11 bases between the two ends. The CDR3 loop spans 12 amino acids. Germline V gene lookup returns CDR1 SQVTM and CDR2 ANQGSEA. The CDR3 DNA sequence: TGCAGCGGCCTGACAGTTAACACTGAAGCTTTCTTT. This translates into CSGLTVNTEAFF.

The chain couples TRBV9 to TRBJ2-3; either TRBD1 or TRBD2 may fit D (5 bases each). The CDR3 consists of 15 residues. The V gene lost 4 bases and the J gene lost 6 bases, with 18 bases spanning the gap. The V gene's germline CDR1 is SGDLS and CDR2 YYNGEE. CDR3 bases: TGTGCCAGCAGCTTGGGACCTAGGTTGGTGGATACGCAGTATTTT. It translates to CASSLGPRLVDTQYF.

This chain links TRBV30 with TRBJ1-6, with 8 bases lining up with TRBD1. Germline V lookup: CDR1 GTSNPN, CDR2 SVGIG (reference sequence). CDR3 length: 17 amino acids. Trimming cost V 8 bases and J 6 bases; bases outside gene matches: 18. The CDR3 DNA is TGTGCCGGACGTGTCCTGGACAGGGCCGTGGGTAATTCACCCCTCCACTTT. Its protein product is CAGRVLDRAVGNSPLHF.

The chain employs TRBV7-9 and TRBJ1-2; 7 bases fit TRBD1. The CDR3 runs 12 residues. CDR1 and CDR2 from the germline V gene are SEHNR and FQNEAQ (reference sequence). Trimming at V came to 9 bases and at J to 8 bases, leaving 9 bases not matched to a gene. DNA of the CDR3: TGTGCCAGTCAGGCGACAGGGAGCGGCTACACCTTC. This gives the protein CASQATGSGYTF.

The rearrangement links TRBV5-4 to TRBJ1-6; no reliable D call. Germline CDR1 and CDR2: SGHNT and YYREEE (reference sequence). The CDR3 is 14 residues long. The ends were cut back, 0 bases at V and 11 bases at J, with 12 bases in the middle. The CDR3 DNA reads TGTGCCAGCAGCTTGGGTGGCGGGAGGGCACCCCTCCACTTT. It codes for CASSLGGGRAPLHF.

V gene TRBV5-1 combines with J gene TRBJ2-7, with D tentatively TRBD2 (6 bases). Germline-derived CDR1 and CDR2 are SGHRS and YFSETQ. Trimming took off 0 bases at V and 3 bases at J, with 13 bases between the two ends. This CDR3 contains 15 residues. This chain's CDR3 is CASSLAGQGGYEQYF. The DNA for the CDR3 is TGCGCCAGCAGCTTGGCCGGGCAGGGAGGCTACGAGCAGTACTTC.

The CDR3 protein is CASSKGGEYEQYF. The CDR3 DNA follows: TGTGCCAGCAGTAAGGGTGGGGAGTACGAGCAGTACTTC. The chain is built from TRBV6-5 and TRBJ2-7, with a tentative D call TRBD2 (5 bases). The V end was cut by 5 bases, the J end by 4 bases, with 12 bases between. Looked up from germline, CDR1 is MNHEY and CDR2 is SVGAGI. The CDR3 is made up of 13 amino acids.

V and J are TRBV13 and TRBJ2-7; D remains unclear. CDR1 is PRHDT and CDR2 is FYEKMQ in the germline V gene (reference sequence). There are 14 residues in the CDR3. V was cut by 6 bases and J by 0 bases, with 12 bases left in between. The CDR3 coding sequence is TGTGCCAGCAGTTCGAGTCGGAGCTCCTACGAGCAGTACTTC. It codes for CASSSSRSSYEQYF.

This chain joins TRBV28 and TRBJ1-2, with 8 nucleotides matching TRBD1. The ends lost 4 bases at V and 4 bases at J; junction bases unmatched: 5. This CDR3 is built from 14 residues. From germline, CDR1 is MDHEN and CDR2 SYDVKM. In DNA, the CDR3 is TGTGCCAGCAGTTCAGGGGGCGCGGGCTATGGCTACACCTTC. Translated, it gives CASSSGGAGYGYTF.

The V gene is TRBV29-1, the J gene TRBJ1-5; D is uncertain. Germline V lookup: CDR1 SQVTM, CDR2 ANQGSEA. The V end was cut by 5 bases, the J end by 3 bases, with 14 bases between. The CDR3 loop spans 14 amino acids. The CDR3 loop reads CSVRADDHNQPQHF. DNA for the CDR3: TGCAGCGTTCGGGCAGATGACCACAATCAGCCCCAGCATTTT. The variable domain in full, completed from reference TRBV29-1 and TRBJ1-5, reads SAVISQKPSRDICQRGTSLTIQCQVDSQVTMMFWYRQQPGQSLTLIATANQGSEATYESGFVIDKFPISRPNLTFSTLTVSNMSPEDSSIYLCSVRADDHNQPQHFGDGTRLSIL.

This clone was observed a few times. The rearrangement joins TRBV30 to TRBJ2-6; D is ambiguous. Deletions cut 4 bases from V and 0 bases from J, with 13 bases between. This CDR3 is built from 16 residues. Germline V CDR1 and CDR2: GTSNPN, SVGIG (reference sequence). The CDR3 here is CAWTLGLNSGANVLTF. The CDR3 DNA reads TGTGCCTGGACATTGGGCCTAAACTCTGGGGCCAACGTCCTGACTTTC.

This clone was seen a handful of times. The rearrangement links TRBV30 to TRBJ2-7, with D perhaps given as TRBD1 or TRBD2 (5 bases each). V lost 4 bases, J lost 2 bases, and 12 bases lay in between. The length of the CDR3 is 13 residues. Germline V lookup: CDR1 GTSNPN, CDR2 SVGIG (reference sequence). The CDR3 loop is CAWTKRGAYEQYF. CDR3 in DNA: TGTGCCTGGACGAAAAGGGGAGCCTACGAGCAGTACTTC.

This clone was recorded only once. V gene TRBV4-1 combines with J gene TRBJ1-1, with D maybe TRBD1 (5 bases). CDR1 and CDR2 from the germline V gene are MGHRA and YSYEKL. V dropped 4 bases and J dropped 11 bases, with 11 bases sitting between them. This CDR3 has 11 amino acids. The CDR3 spells CASSRDGFAFF. CDR3 DNA sequence: TGCGCCAGCAGCCGGGACGGGTTTGCTTTCTTT.

This chain joins TRBV6-5 and TRBJ2-3; D might be TRBD1 (5 bases). The CDR3 loop spans 14 amino acids. V lost 5 bases to trimming and J lost 3 bases, with 12 bases between them. The germline CDR1 and CDR2 sequences are MNHEY and SVGAGI. This CDR3 is CASSPRAATDTQYF. CDR3 nucleotide sequence: TGTGCCAGCAGTCCCAGGGCTGCGACAGATACGCAGTATTTT.

V usage is TRBV19 and J usage is TRBJ1-5, with D uncertain. Trimming removed 9 bases from V and 7 bases from J, with 13 bases in between. The germline V gene encodes CDR1 LNHDA and CDR2 SQIVND (reference sequence). The CDR3 spans 12 residues. The CDR3 bases are TGTGCCAGGGTTGGAGGGTGCCAGCCCCAGCATTTT. Residues: CARVGGCQPQHF.